A single sample is the source of the 6 T cell receptor beta chains below, sequenced in a study of OX40 agonist ivuxolimab in advanced cancers. Assay used: immunoSEQ multiplex PCR; TCRdb lists only in-frame clones, some missing. The sample lists 48,000 or so clones; approximately 83% were seen once. The specimen comprised CD4+ or CD8+ T cells sorted from blood, sampled in a trial of the OX40 agonist ivuxolimab. The receptor set was obtained from an adult with an advanced solid tumor such as melanoma, head and neck, liver or kidney cancer.

The rearrangement links TRBV7-2 to TRBJ1-5; 8 positions match TRBD1. The V gene end was trimmed by 0 bases and the J gene end by 2 bases; junction bases not matched to a gene: 0. There are 15 residues in the CDR3. Per germline, CDR1 SGHTA and CDR2 FQGNSA. Here the CDR3 reads CASSLAQGGNQPQHF. The CDR3 region has the DNA TGTGCCAGCAGCTTAGCACAGGGGGGCAATCAGCCCCAGCATTTT.

The gene calls are TRBV5-1 and TRBJ2-3; a weak D match, TRBD1 (6 bases). Per germline, CDR1 SGHRS and CDR2 YFSETQ. Trimming pared 2 bases from V and 1 base from J, leaving 8 bases between. The CDR3 covers 14 residues. The CDR3 DNA is TGCGCCAGCAGCTTCAGGGGCCGCACAGATACGCAGTATTTT. It is translated as CASSFRGRTDTQYF.

This clone was seen a few times. This chain uses TRBV11-2 with TRBJ1-5, with D unresolved. The V and J ends lost 1 base and 1 base respectively, with 8 bases between them. Germline V gene data show CDR1 as SGHAT and CDR2 as FQNNGV. There are 15 residues in the CDR3. The CDR3 is CASSLAGRSNQPQHF. DNA of the CDR3: TGTGCCAGCAGCTTAGCAGGTAGGAGCAATCAGCCCCAGCATTTT.

V and J are TRBV14 and TRBJ2-7, with 7 bases lining up with TRBD1. The CDR3 covers 14 residues. V was pared by 2 bases and J by 1 base, with 2 bases of the junction left unmatched. The germline CDR1 and CDR2 sequences are SGHDN and FVKESK. CDR3 bases: TGTGCCAGCAGCCAAATGACAGGGTCCTACGAGCAGTACTTC. Translating it yields CASSQMTGSYEQYF.

This clone is a singleton in its sample. The J gene is TRBJ2-1, the V gene TRBV7-8; the match to TRBD2 covers 14 bases. V was pared by 5 bases and J by 0 bases, with 6 bases of the junction left unmatched. The CDR3 runs 18 residues. In germline, CDR1 is SGHVS, CDR2 FQNEAQ. CDR3 sequence: CASSQGLAGVFSYNEQFF. The DNA of the CDR3 is TGTGCCAGCAGCCAGGGACTAGCGGGGGTATTCTCCTACAATGAGCAGTTCTTC. Full variable domain (outside the CDR3, taken from reference TRBV7-8 and TRBJ2-1): GAGVSQSPRYKVAKRGQDVALRCDPISGHVSLFWYQQALGQGPEFLTYFQNEAQLDKSGLPSDRFFAERPEGSVSTLKIQRTQQEDSAVYLCASSQGLAGVFSYNEQFFGPGTRLTVL.

CDR3 sequence: CSGDSGNTIYF. The CDR3 bases are TGCAGTGGAGACTCTGGAAACACCATATATTTT. The chain is built from TRBV20-1 and TRBJ1-3; the D is unclear. CDR3 length: 11 amino acids. V was pared by 7 bases and J by 0 bases, with 4 bases between. The germline V gene encodes CDR1 DFQATT and CDR2 SNEGSKA (reference sequence).